The following is a T cell receptor (beta chain) sequence with its context. Antigen: not known. The sample originates from a study of CD4 T cells in relation to SARS-CoV-2 and coronaviruses. On the study more broadly: ViraFEST: approximately eleven-day antigen culture of PBMCs, then TCR beta CDR3 sequencing. Study conclusions and caveats: No donor gave both pre-pandemic and post-infection samples.

The table came from immunoSEQ multiplex PCR; TCRdb's copy has only in-frame clones and leaves some out. The sample yields 20,000 to 25,000 clones, over 60% seen once. The length of the CDR3 is 14 residues. Germline values: CDR1 LGHDT, CDR2 YNNKEL (reference sequence). V lost 1 base and J lost 15; bases outside the gene matches: 12. Unexposed donor CD4+ T cells date from about 2011-2018, before the COVID-19 pandemic. The cells were cultured for 10 days before CD4+ T cells were isolated. As cell numbers allowed, unexposed-donor CD4+ T cells faced SARS-CoV-2 S/N and four cold-coronavirus spikes. The V gene is TRBV3-1 (or the pseudogene TRBV3-2), the J gene TRBJ2-1, with 7 bases fitting TRBD2. The TCR was taken from a human donor in good health. What was sequenced was CD4+ T cells from PBMCs, cultured in vitro. CDR3 sequence reads: CASSQANSGYWPFF. In DNA form, the CDR3 reads TGTGCCAGCAGCCAAGCTAATAGCGGGTACTGGCCGTTCTTC.